The 16 T cell receptor beta chains below were found in one sample sequenced in a study of T cell responses to AZD1222 COVID-19 vaccine. Generated by immunoSEQ multiplex PCR, the TCRdb table keeps only in-frame clones and is missing some. The data show some 150,000 clones, with approximately 90% seen just once and roughly 4.4% held by the top ten. The sequencing used peripheral blood, collected on day 0 of MenACWY control vaccination. Source of these receptors: an adult in good health.

The chain carries TRBV9 and TRBJ2-1; D gene ambiguous. CDR1 and CDR2 (germline): SGDLS, YYNGEE. The CDR3 sequence is 15 residues long. Trimming removed 0 bases at V and 0 bases at J, with 7 bases between. The CDR3 is CASSVDLGSYNEQFF. As DNA, the CDR3 is TGTGCCAGCAGCGTAGACCTAGGCTCCTACAATGAGCAGTTCTTC.

This sequence joins TRBV4-1 and TRBJ1-6; 7 bases fit TRBD1. V was clipped by 3 bases and J by 7 bases; unmatched bases: 6. This CDR3 is built from 15 residues. CDR1 is MGHRA and CDR2 is YSYEKL in the germline V gene. The CDR3 nucleotides are TGCGCCAGCAGCCAGACACAGGGGCGGAATTCACCCCTCCACTTT. Amino acids: CASSQTQGRNSPLHF.

This rearrangement joins TRBV28 to TRBJ2-3; 8 nucleotides line up with TRBD2. The CDR3 length is 15 residues. With 2 bases clipped from V and 9 bases from J, the junction kept 10 bases outside the gene matches. CDR1 is MDHEN and CDR2 is SYDVKM in the germline V gene. CDR3 in amino acids: CASSLLGLAGTTQYF. CDR3 nucleotide sequence: TGTGCCAGCAGTTTACTCGGTCTAGCGGGCACAACGCAGTATTTT.

The CDR3 DNA sequence: TGTGCCAGCAGCTTGGGGCAGGGGGGTGAAAAACTGTTTTTT. Its protein is CASSLGQGGEKLFF. V gene TRBV5-4 combines with J gene TRBJ1-4; 7 nucleotides match TRBD1. Unmatched junction bases numbered 3, after V lost 0 bases and J lost 7 bases. This CDR3 has 14 amino acids. The germline V gene has CDR1 SGHNT and CDR2 YYREEE (reference sequence).

This clone was seen once. This chain links TRBV10-1 with TRBJ2-2, with 7 bases matching TRBD1. CDR3 length: 18 amino acids. Unmatched junction bases numbered 11, after V lost 4 bases and J lost 0 bases. In germline, CDR1 is WNHNN, CDR2 SYGVQD (reference sequence). In DNA form, the CDR3 reads TGCGCCAGCAGTGGACACAGGGGCGCTCGTACGAACACCGGGGAGCTGTTTTTT. Translation gives CASSGHRGARTNTGELFF.

In its sample, this clone was seen once. The CDR3 region has the DNA TGTGCCAGCAGGCTCTCCAACAGGGGTTCGAGGTATGGCTACACCTTC. It yields the protein CASRLSNRGSRYGYTF. J is TRBJ1-2 and V is TRBV28; 7 bases fit TRBD1. The CDR3 is 16 amino acids. In germline, CDR1 is MDHEN, CDR2 SYDVKM. V dropped 6 bases and J dropped 5; count of bases not matched to a gene: 15.

The gene calls are TRBV4-1 and TRBJ2-5, with 7 bases aligning to TRBD2. Germline CDR1 and CDR2: MGHRA and YSYEKL. The ends lost 0 bases at V and 5 bases at J; junction bases unmatched: 9. The CDR3 is made up of 16 amino acids. CDR3 loop: CASSQEGAGVWETQYF. Here the CDR3 DNA reads TGCGCCAGCAGCCAAGAAGGCGCGGGAGTTTGGGAGACCCAGTACTTC.

V gene TRBV18 combines with J gene TRBJ2-1; TRBD2 agrees at 15 bases. Germline lookup yields CDR1 KGHSH and CDR2 LQKENI. The length of the CDR3 is 21 residues. V dropped 3 bases and J dropped 8; count of bases not matched to a gene: 20. This CDR3 is CASSPPSSGTSGRPRRDEQFF. In nucleotides, the CDR3 is TGTGCCAGCTCACCCCCATCGTCCGGGACTAGCGGGAGGCCGCGTCGAGATGAGCAGTTCTTC.

The chain links TRBV7-8 to TRBJ1-2; D possibly corresponds to TRBD1 (5 bases). The CDR3 sequence is 15 residues long. V was cut by 7 bases and J by 0 bases, with 15 bases left in between. Per the germline V gene, CDR1 is SGHVS and CDR2 is FQNEAQ. CDR3 in amino acids: CASTVGTGANYGYTF. The DNA for the CDR3 is TGTGCCAGCACCGTAGGTACAGGAGCTAACTATGGCTACACCTTC.

The V and J genes are TRBV5-8 and TRBJ1-1, with 8 bases identical to TRBD1. The trim removed 6 bases at V and 5 bases at J, leaving 6 bases unmatched. This CDR3 has 13 residues. Germline-derived CDR1 and CDR2 are SGHTS and YDEGEE. The CDR3 region has the DNA TGTGCCAGCACCCACAGGGGGAGGACTGAAGCTTTCTTT. This encodes CASTHRGRTEAFF.

The chain recombines TRBV4-3 with TRBJ2-1; the match to TRBD2 covers 11 bases. From germline, CDR1 is LGHNA and CDR2 YSLEER. CDR3 length: 15 residues. V was clipped by 2 bases and J by 9 bases; unmatched bases: 6. The CDR3 DNA reads as TGCGCCAGCAGCCAACAACTAGCGGGAGATTTTGAGCAGTTCTTC. Protein product: CASSQQLAGDFEQFF.

Here the CDR3 reads CASSPDDRGPYGYTF. Here the CDR3 DNA reads TGTGCCAGCAGCCCAGACGACAGGGGTCCCTATGGCTACACCTTC. The rearrangement joins TRBV3-1 (or the pseudogene TRBV3-2) to TRBJ1-2; 8 bases line up with TRBD1. V was pared by 4 bases and J by 4 bases, with 8 bases of the junction left unmatched. This CDR3 is 15 amino acids long. From germline, CDR1 is LGHDT and CDR2 YNNKEL (reference sequence).

The chain carries TRBV11-1 and TRBJ1-1; no definite D call. V was pared by 0 bases and J by 9 bases, with 17 bases between. This CDR3 has 15 residues. The V gene's germline CDR1 is SGHAT and CDR2 FQDESV (reference sequence). The CDR3 sequence: CASSLAASRTPQAFF. CDR3 bases: TGTGCCAGCAGCTTAGCAGCCTCGAGGACTCCCCAAGCTTTCTTT.

V and J are TRBV27 and TRBJ1-5, with 7 bases matching TRBD1. This CDR3 has 17 amino acids. The V and J ends lost 3 bases and 3 bases, in that order; junction bases with no gene match: 11. The germline V gene has CDR1 MNHEY and CDR2 SMNVEV (reference sequence). Here the CDR3 reads CASSFFNPTGLNQPQHF. The CDR3 coding sequence is TGTGCCAGCAGTTTCTTTAATCCGACAGGGCTCAATCAGCCCCAGCATTTT.

The gene calls are TRBV29-1 and TRBJ2-3; D remains unclear. The germline V and J ends were trimmed by 1 base and 12 bases, with 11 bases remaining between them. This CDR3 spans 11 amino acids. Germline V gives CDR1 SQVTM, CDR2 ANQGSEA. CDR3 amino acids: CSVEAGSFQYF. CDR3 bases: TGCAGCGTTGAAGCAGGATCCTTTCAGTATTTT.

The gene calls are TRBV2 and TRBJ1-2, with 7 bases matching TRBD1. The V segment lost 5 bases and the J segment 7 bases; nucleotides outside the gene matches: 7. This CDR3 contains 13 residues. Germline-derived CDR1 and CDR2 are SNHLY and FYNNEI. CDR3 in amino acids: CASSTGTEGGYTF. The CDR3 bases are TGTGCCAGCAGTACAGGGACAGAAGGTGGCTACACCTTC.